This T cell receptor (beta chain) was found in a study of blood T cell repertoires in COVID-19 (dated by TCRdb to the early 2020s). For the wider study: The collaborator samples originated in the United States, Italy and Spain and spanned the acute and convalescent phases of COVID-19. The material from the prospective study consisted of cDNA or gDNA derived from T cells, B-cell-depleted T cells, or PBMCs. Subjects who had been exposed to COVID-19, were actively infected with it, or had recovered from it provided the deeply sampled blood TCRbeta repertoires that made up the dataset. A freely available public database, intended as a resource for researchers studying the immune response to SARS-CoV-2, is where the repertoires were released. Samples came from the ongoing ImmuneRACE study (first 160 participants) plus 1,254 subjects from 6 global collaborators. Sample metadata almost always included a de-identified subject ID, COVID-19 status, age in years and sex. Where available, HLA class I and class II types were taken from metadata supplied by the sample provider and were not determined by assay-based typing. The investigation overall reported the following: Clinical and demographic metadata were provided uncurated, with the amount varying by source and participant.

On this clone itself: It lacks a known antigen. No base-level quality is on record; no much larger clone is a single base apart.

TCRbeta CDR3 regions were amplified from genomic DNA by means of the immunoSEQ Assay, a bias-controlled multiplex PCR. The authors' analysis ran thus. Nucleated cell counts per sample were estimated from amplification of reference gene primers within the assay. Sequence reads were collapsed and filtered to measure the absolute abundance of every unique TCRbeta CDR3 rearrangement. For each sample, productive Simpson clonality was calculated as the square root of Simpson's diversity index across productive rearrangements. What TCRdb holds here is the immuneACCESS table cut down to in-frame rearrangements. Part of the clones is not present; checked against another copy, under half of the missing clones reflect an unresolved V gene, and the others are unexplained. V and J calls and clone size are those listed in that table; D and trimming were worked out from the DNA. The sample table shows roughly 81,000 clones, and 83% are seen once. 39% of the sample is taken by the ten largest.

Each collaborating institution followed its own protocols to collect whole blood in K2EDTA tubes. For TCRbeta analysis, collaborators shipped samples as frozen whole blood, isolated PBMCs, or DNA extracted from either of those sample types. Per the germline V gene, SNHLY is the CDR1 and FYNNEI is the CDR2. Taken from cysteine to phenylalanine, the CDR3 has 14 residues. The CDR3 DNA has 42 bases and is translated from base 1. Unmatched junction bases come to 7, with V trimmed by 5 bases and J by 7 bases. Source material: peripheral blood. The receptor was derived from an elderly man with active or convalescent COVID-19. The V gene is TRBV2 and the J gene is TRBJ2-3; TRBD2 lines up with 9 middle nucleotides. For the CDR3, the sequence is CASSFTLAGYTQYF. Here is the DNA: TGTGCCAGCAGTTTTACCCTAGCGGGGTATACGCAGTATTTT.